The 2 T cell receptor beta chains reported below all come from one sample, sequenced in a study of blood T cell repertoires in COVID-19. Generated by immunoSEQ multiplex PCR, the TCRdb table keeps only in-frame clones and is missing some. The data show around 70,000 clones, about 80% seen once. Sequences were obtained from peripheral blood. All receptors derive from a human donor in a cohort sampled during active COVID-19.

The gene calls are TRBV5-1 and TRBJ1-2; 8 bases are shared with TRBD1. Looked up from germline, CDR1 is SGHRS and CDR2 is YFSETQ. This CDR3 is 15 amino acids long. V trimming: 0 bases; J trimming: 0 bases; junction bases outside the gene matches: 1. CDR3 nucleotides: TGCGCCAGCAGCTTGGTACAGGGGGCTAACTATGGCTACACCTTC. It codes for CASSLVQGANYGYTF.

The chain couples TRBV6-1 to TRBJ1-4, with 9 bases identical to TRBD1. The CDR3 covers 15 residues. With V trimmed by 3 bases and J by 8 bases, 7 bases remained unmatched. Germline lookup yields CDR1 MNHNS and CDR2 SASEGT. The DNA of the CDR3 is TGTGCCAGCAGTGACGGACAGGGGATGACAGAAAAACTGTTTTTT. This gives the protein CASSDGQGMTEKLFF.